These 19 T cell receptor beta chains share one sample of origin, sequenced in a study of blood T cell repertoires in COVID-19. Generated by immunoSEQ multiplex PCR, the TCRdb table keeps only in-frame clones and is missing some. The data contain fewer than 350,000 clones, 80% to 90% of them seen just once; the ten biggest clones take up about 12%. The sample comprised peripheral blood. The receptors here all came from a woman in her twenties or thirties with COVID-19, enrolled during active disease.

This chain connects TRBV25-1 to TRBJ1-4; 7 positions match TRBD1. V was clipped by 3 bases and J by 0 bases; unmatched bases: 4. Germline loops: CDR1 MGHDK, CDR2 SYGVNS. This CDR3 contains 16 residues. As DNA, the CDR3 is TGTGCCAGCAGTGAGGGAACAGGGGCAACTAATGAAAAACTGTTTTTT. It is translated as CASSEGTGATNEKLFF.

The J gene is TRBJ1-3, the V gene TRBV5-4, with 10 bases matching TRBD1. The CDR3 runs 13 residues. CDR1 and CDR2 (germline): SGHNT, YYREEE (reference sequence). V lost 7 bases and J lost 4; bases outside the gene matches: 2. The CDR3 spells CASGQGGGNTIYF. CDR3 DNA sequence: TGTGCCAGCGGACAGGGGGGAGGAAACACCATATATTTT. Filled out from reference TRBV5-4 and TRBJ1-3, the complete variable domain reads ETGVTQSPTHLIKTRGQQVTLRCSSQSGHNTVSWYQQALGQGPQFIFQYYREEENGRGNFPPRFSGLQFPNYSSELNVNALELDDSALYLCASGQGGGNTIYFGEGSWLTVV.

The chain is built from TRBV19 and TRBJ1-3, with D unclear. The CDR3 loop spans 15 amino acids. The V gene's germline CDR1 is LNHDA and CDR2 SQIVND (reference sequence). V shed 6 bases and J shed 0 bases, with 12 bases lying between them. In DNA, the CDR3 is TGTGCCAGTAGCTGGAGCCCTTTCTCTGGAAACACCATATATTTT. Translating it yields CASSWSPFSGNTIYF.

The rearrangement uses TRBV11-3 and TRBJ1-1, with 9 bases matching TRBD1. Trimming removed 5 bases from V and 4 bases from J; junction bases left unmatched: 2. The CDR3 consists of 13 residues. Germline-derived CDR1 and CDR2 are SGHNT and YENEEA. CDR3 bases: TGTGCCAGCAGCCTGACAGGGGGCACTGAAGCTTTCTTT. Protein: CASSLTGGTEAFF.

This clone was seen only a few times. The rearrangement links TRBV10-1 to TRBJ1-1; D is undetermined. Per germline, CDR1 WNHNN and CDR2 SYGVQD (reference sequence). Trimming took off 6 bases at V and 1 base at J, with 6 bases between the two ends. This CDR3 region has 12 residues. CDR3 in DNA: TGCGCCAGCAGCTATCGGAACACTGAAGCTTTCTTT. This encodes CASSYRNTEAFF.

The chain carries TRBV5-1 and TRBJ2-3; 7 positions match TRBD2. CDR3 length: 16 residues. CDR1 and CDR2 (germline): SGHRS, YFSETQ. The V gene end was trimmed by 1 base and the J gene end by 3 bases; junction bases not matched to a gene: 8. The CDR3 sequence: CASSLFGTTSTDTQYF. In DNA, the CDR3 is TGCGCCAGCAGCTTGTTCGGGACTACAAGTACAGATACGCAGTATTTT.

The chain joins TRBV9 to TRBJ1-5; D is unclear. Per the germline V gene, CDR1 is SGDLS and CDR2 is YYNGEE. V was cut by 0 bases and J by 3 bases, with 7 bases left in between. The CDR3 loop spans 14 amino acids. CDR3 residues: CASSVGQYNQPQHF. CDR3 in DNA: TGTGCCAGCAGCGTAGGGCAGTACAATCAGCCCCAGCATTTT.

The J gene is TRBJ1-5, the V gene TRBV30; 7 bases fit TRBD1. The germline V gene has CDR1 GTSNPN and CDR2 SVGIG (reference sequence). The CDR3 has 14 amino acids. Trimming at V came to 3 bases and at J to 3 bases, leaving 5 bases not matched to a gene. CDR3 amino acids: CAWSRDSNNQPQHF. The CDR3 region has the DNA TGTGCCTGGAGCCGGGACAGCAACAATCAGCCCCAGCATTTT.

The chain combines TRBV24-1 with TRBJ1-5; perhaps TRBD1 as D (5 bases). This CDR3 has 16 residues. Germline values: CDR1 KGHDR, CDR2 SFDVKD. Trimming removed 9 bases at V and 3 bases at J, with 20 bases between. The CDR3 DNA sequence: TGTGCCACCGGCGGCGGGAGGGGCAGGAACAATCAGCCCCAGCATTTT. Translating gives CATGGGRGRNNQPQHF.

J is TRBJ2-6 and V is TRBV9, with a possible D match to TRBD1 (5 bases). The CDR3 extends over 14 amino acids. From germline, CDR1 is SGDLS and CDR2 YYNGEE. V shed 3 bases and J shed 2 bases, with 6 bases lying between them. The CDR3 DNA sequence: TGTGCCAGCAGCGGGACACCTGGGGCCAACGTCCTGACTTTC. It yields the protein CASSGTPGANVLTF.

This sequence joins TRBV6-1 and TRBJ1-4, with unresolved D. The germline gives CDR1 MNHNS, CDR2 SASEGT. The CDR3 contains 16 residues. V was clipped by 1 base and J by 0 bases, with 9 bases between them. This CDR3 is CASSEVLGATNEKLFF. DNA of the CDR3: TGTGCCAGCAGTGAAGTGTTAGGAGCAACTAATGAAAAACTGTTTTTT.

The CDR3 reads CASSLDRAQNQPQHF. CDR3 sequence (DNA): TGTGCCAGCAGCTTGGACAGGGCCCAAAATCAGCCCCAGCATTTT. V and J are TRBV5-4 and TRBJ1-5, with a possible D match to TRBD1 (6 bases). The CDR3 loop spans 15 amino acids. V gave up 0 bases and J gave up 4 bases, with 11 bases separating them. The germline V gene has CDR1 SGHNT and CDR2 YYREEE (reference sequence).

The J gene is TRBJ2-7, the V gene TRBV10-1; 7 bases map to TRBD1. The CDR3 is made up of 14 amino acids. CDR1 and CDR2 from the germline V gene are WNHNN and SYGVQD (reference sequence). V dropped 4 bases and J dropped 2; count of bases not matched to a gene: 5. CDR3 DNA sequence: TGCGCCAGCAGTGTAGGGACAGAGACCTACGAGCAGTACTTC. Protein: CASSVGTETYEQYF.

The rearrangement uses TRBV4-1 and TRBJ1-5; 10 nucleotides match TRBD1. V trimming: 3 bases; J trimming: 6 bases; junction bases outside the gene matches: 5. Per the germline V gene, CDR1 is MGHRA and CDR2 is YSYEKL. This CDR3 comprises 15 residues. Written as DNA, the CDR3 is TGCGCCAGCAGCCAGGGGGACAGGGGAGTTCAGCCCCAGCATTTT. Translation: CASSQGDRGVQPQHF.

This sequence joins TRBV12-5 and TRBJ2-5, with D unresolved. The CDR3 is 13 residues long. Germline CDR1 is LGHNT and CDR2 is FRNRAP. Trimming shortened V by 3 bases and J by 2 bases, and 7 bases separated the two germline ends. CDR3 sequence (DNA): TGTGCTAGTGGTTTCCAGGAACAAGAGACCCAGTACTTC. As protein: CASGFQEQETQYF.

The chain has TRBV10-3 and TRBJ1-4; the D gene is possibly TRBD1 (6 bases). CDR1 is ENHRY, CDR2 SYGVKD, per germline. V lost 5 bases and J 4 bases, leaving 17 bases between the germline ends. CDR3 size: 16 residues. The CDR3 loop is CAISPARRQDNEKLFF. CDR3 in DNA: TGTGCCATCAGTCCCGCTCGGAGACAGGATAATGAAAAACTGTTTTTT.

This sequence joins TRBV30 and TRBJ1-4; D gene unclear. From germline, CDR1 is GTSNPN and CDR2 SVGIG (reference sequence). The CDR3 length is 16 residues. The V end lost 2 bases, the J end lost 8 bases, and 21 bases lay between the germline ends. The CDR3 sequence: CAWSPRVTSLWEKLFF. The CDR3 bases are TGTGCCTGGAGTCCCCGGGTGACGTCCCTGTGGGAAAAACTGTTTTTT.

The genes are TRBV28 and TRBJ1-5, with a tentative D call TRBD1 (6 bases). Germline V gene lookup returns CDR1 MDHEN and CDR2 SYDVKM. Trimming removed 6 bases at V and 9 bases at J, with 15 bases between. The CDR3 is made up of 13 amino acids. CDR3 sequence (DNA): TGTGCCAGCAGCCCCCGAGGGGGTCGGCCCCAGCATTTT. Protein product: CASSPRGGRPQHF.

This clone was picked up many times. This chain connects TRBV6-6 to TRBJ1-5; 9 bases are a match to TRBD1. Germline V gene sequence: CDR1 MNHNY, CDR2 SVGAGI (reference sequence). The trim removed 8 bases at V and 1 base at J, leaving 6 bases unmatched. The CDR3 extends over 15 amino acids. The CDR3 bases are TGTGCCAGCGGAGCAGGGACAGGGAGCAATCAGCCCCAGCATTTT. It encodes CASGAGTGSNQPQHF.